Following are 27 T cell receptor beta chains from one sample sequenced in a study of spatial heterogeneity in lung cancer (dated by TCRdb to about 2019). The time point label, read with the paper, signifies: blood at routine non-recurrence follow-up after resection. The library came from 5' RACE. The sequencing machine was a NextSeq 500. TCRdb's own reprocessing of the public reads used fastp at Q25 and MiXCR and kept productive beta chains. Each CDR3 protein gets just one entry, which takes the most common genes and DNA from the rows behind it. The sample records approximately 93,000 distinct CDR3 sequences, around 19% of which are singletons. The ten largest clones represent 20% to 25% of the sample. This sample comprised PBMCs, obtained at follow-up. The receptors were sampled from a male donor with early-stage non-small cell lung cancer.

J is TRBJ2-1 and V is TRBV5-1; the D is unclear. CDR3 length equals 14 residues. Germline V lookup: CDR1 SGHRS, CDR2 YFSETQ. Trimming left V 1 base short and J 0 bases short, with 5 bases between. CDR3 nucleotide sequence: TGCGCCAGCAGCTTGTCAGACTCCTACAATGAGCAGTTCTTC. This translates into CASSLSDSYNEQFF.

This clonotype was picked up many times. In nucleotides, the CDR3 is TGCGCCAGCAGCCAAGACCCCTCTGGGGCCAACGTCCTGACTTTC. Residues: CASSQDPSGANVLTF. This sequence joins TRBV4-3 and TRBJ2-6; D is uncertain. The CDR3 totals 15 residues. Per the germline V gene, CDR1 is LGHNA and CDR2 is YSLEER. Trimming pared 0 bases from V and 0 bases from J, leaving 3 bases between.

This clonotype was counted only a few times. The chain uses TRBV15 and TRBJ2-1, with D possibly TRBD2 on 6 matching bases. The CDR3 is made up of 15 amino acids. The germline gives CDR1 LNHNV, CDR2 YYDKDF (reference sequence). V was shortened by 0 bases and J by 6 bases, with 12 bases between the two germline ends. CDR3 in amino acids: CATSRERGPRNEQFF. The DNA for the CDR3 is TGTGCCACCAGCAGAGAGCGGGGACCTCGCAATGAGCAGTTCTTC.

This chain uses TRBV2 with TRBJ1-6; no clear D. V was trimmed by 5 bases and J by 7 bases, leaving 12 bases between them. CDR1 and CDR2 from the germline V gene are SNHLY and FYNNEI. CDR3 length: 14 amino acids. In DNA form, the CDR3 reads TGTGCCAGCAGTCTCACCCGGGAGAATTCACCCCTCCACTTT. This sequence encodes CASSLTRENSPLHF.

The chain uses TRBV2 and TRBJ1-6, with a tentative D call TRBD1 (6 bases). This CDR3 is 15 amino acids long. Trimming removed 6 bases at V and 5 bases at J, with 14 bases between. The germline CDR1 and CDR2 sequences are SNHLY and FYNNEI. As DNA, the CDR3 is TGTGCCAGCAGCACCCAGGGGACTAATAATTCACCCCTCCACTTT. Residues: CASSTQGTNNSPLHF.

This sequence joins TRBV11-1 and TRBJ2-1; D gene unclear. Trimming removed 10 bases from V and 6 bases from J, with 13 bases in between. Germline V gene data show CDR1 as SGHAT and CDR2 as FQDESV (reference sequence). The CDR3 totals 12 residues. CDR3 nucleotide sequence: TGTGCCACCTCTAGGGTTTTCAATGAGCAGTTCTTC. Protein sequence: CATSRVFNEQFF.

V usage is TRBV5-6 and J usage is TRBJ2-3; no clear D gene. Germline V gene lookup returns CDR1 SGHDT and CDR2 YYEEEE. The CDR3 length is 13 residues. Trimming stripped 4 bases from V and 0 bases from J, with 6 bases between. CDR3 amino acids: CASSLKSTDTQYF. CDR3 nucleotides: TGTGCCAGCAGCCTCAAGAGCACAGATACGCAGTATTTT.

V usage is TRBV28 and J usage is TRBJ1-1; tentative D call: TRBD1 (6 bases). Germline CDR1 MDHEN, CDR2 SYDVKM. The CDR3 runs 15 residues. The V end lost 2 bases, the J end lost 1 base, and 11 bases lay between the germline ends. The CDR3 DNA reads TGTGCCAGCAGTTTACCGGGACACCCGAACACTGAAGCTTTCTTT. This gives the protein CASSLPGHPNTEAFF.

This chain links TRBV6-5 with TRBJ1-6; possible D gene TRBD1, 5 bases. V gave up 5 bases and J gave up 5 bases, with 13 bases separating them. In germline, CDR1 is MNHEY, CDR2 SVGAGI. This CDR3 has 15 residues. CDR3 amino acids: CASSLSWGDNSPLHF. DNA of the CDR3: TGTGCCAGCAGTCTATCATGGGGGGATAATTCACCCCTCCACTTT.

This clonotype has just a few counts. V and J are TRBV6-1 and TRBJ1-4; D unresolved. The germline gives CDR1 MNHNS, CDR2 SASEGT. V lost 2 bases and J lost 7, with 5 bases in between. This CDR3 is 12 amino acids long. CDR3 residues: CASSEWSEKLFF. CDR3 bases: TGTGCCAGCAGTGAATGGAGTGAAAAACTGTTTTTT.

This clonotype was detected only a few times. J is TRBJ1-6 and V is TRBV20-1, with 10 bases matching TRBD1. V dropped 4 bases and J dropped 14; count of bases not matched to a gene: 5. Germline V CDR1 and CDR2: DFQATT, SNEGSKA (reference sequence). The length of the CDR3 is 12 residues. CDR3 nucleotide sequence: TGCAGTGCTACGGGACAGGGGTTTTCCCTCCACTTT. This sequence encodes CSATGQGFSLHF.

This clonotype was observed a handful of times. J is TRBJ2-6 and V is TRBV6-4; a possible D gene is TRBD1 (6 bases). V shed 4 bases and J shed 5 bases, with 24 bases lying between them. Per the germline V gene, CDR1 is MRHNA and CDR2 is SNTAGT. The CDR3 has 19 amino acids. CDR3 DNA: TGTGCCAGCAGTGGCCCCGGGACACCCTATGATATCTGGGCCAACGTCCTGACTTTC. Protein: CASSGPGTPYDIWANVLTF.

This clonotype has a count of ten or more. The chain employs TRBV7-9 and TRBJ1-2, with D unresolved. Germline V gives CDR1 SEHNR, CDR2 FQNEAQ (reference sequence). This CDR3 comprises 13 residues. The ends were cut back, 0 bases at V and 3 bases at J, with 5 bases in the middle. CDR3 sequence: CASSLATDYGYTF. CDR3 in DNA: TGTGCCAGCAGCTTAGCTACGGACTATGGCTACACCTTC.

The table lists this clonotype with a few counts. CDR3 in amino acids: CASSQDVSSGGPTDTQYF. In DNA, the CDR3 is TGCGCCAGCAGCCAAGATGTCTCTAGCGGGGGGCCCACAGATACGCAGTATTTT. J is TRBJ2-3 and V is TRBV4-1; 11 positions match TRBD2. V lost 0 bases, J lost 2 bases, and 7 bases stayed unmatched. This CDR3 has 18 amino acids. Germline assignment: CDR1 MGHRA and CDR2 YSYEKL.

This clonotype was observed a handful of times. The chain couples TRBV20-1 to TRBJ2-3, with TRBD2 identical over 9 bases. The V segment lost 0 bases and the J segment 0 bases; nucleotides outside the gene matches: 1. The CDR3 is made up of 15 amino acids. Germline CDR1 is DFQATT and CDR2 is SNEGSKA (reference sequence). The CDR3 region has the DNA TGCAGTGCTAGAGATAGCGGGAGAAGCACAGATACGCAGTATTTT. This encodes CSARDSGRSTDTQYF.

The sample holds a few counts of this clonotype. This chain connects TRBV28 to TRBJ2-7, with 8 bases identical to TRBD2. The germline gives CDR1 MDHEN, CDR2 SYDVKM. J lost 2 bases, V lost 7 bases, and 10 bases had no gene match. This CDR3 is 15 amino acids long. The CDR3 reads CASTLGGRIPYEQYF. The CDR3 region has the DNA TGTGCCAGCACCCTCGGCGGGAGGATTCCCTACGAGCAGTACTTC. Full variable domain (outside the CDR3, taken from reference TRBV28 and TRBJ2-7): DVKVTQSSRYLVKRTGEKVFLECVQDMDHENMFWYRQDPGLGLRLIYFSYDVKMKEKGDIPEGYSVSREKKERFSLILESASTNQTSMYLCASTLGGRIPYEQYFGPGTRLTVT.

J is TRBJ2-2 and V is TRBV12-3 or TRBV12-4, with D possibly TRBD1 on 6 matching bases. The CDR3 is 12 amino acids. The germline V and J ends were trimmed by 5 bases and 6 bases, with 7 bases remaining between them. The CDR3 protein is CASSGTPGELFF. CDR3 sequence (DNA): TGTGCCAGCAGTGGGACACCCGGGGAGCTGTTTTTT.

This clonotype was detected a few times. In DNA form, the CDR3 reads TGCAGCGTTCCCGGGACACAGAATGAAAAACTGTTTTTT. Its protein is CSVPGTQNEKLFF. The gene calls are TRBV29-1 and TRBJ1-4, with a tentative D call TRBD1 (6 bases). V lost 5 bases, J lost 5 bases, and 12 bases lay in between. CDR1 is SQVTM and CDR2 is ANQGSEA in the germline V gene. The CDR3 has 13 residues.

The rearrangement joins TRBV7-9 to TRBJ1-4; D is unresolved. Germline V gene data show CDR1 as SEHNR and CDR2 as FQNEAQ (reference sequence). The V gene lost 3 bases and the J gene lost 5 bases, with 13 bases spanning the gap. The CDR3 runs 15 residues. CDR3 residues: CASSFKGGGNEKLFF. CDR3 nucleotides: TGTGCCAGCAGCTTTAAGGGCGGCGGGAATGAAAAACTGTTTTTT.

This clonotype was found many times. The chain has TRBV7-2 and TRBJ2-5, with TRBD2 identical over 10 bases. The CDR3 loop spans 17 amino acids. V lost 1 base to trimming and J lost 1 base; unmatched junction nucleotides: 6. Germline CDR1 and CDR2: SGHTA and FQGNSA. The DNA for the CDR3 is TGTGCCAGCAGCTTAGGGACTAGCGGAAAAACCCAAGAGACCCAGTACTTC. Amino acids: CASSLGTSGKTQETQYF.

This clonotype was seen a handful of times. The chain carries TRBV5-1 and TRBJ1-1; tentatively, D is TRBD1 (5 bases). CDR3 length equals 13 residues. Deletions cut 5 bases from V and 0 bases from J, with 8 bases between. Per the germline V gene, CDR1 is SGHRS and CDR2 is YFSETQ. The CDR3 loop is CASRGVVNTEAFF. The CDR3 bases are TGCGCCAGCAGAGGGGTTGTGAACACTGAAGCTTTCTTT.

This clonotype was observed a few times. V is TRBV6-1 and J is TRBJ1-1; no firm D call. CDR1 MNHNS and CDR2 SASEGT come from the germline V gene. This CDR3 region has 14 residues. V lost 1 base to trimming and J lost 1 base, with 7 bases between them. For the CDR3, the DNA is TGTGCCAGCAGTGAAGGACACTCGAACACTGAAGCTTTCTTT. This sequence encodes CASSEGHSNTEAFF.

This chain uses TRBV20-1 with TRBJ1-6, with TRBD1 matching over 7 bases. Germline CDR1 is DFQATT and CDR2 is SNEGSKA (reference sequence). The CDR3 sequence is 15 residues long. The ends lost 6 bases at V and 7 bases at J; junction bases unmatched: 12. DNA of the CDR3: TGCAGTGCCTTATGTGTCGACAGGGTGAATTCACCCCTCCACTTT. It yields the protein CSALCVDRVNSPLHF.

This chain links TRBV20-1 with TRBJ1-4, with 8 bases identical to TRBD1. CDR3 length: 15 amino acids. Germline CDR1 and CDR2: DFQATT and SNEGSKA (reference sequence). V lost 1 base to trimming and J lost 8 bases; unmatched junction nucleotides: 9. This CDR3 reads CSARARQGQKEKLFF. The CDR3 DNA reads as TGCAGTGCTAGAGCCAGACAGGGGCAGAAAGAAAAACTGTTTTTT.

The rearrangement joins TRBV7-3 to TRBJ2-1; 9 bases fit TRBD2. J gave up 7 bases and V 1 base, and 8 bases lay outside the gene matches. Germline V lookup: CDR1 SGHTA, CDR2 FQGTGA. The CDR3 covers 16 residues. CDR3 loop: CASSLSGLAGTNEQFF. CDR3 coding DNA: TGTGCCAGCAGCTTAAGCGGGCTAGCGGGAACGAATGAGCAGTTCTTC.

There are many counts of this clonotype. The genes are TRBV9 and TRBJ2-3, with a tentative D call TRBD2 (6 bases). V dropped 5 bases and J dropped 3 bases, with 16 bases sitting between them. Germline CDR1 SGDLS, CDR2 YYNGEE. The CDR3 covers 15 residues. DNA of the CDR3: TGTGCCAGCAGTGATAATTTCCGGGGGACAGATACGCAGTATTTT. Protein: CASSDNFRGTDTQYF. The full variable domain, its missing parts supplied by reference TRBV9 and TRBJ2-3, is DSGVTQTPKHLITATGQRVTLRCSPRSGDLSVYWYQQSLDQGLQFLIQYYNGEERAKGNILERFSAQQFPDLHSELNLSSLELGDSALYFCASSDNFRGTDTQYFGPGTRLTVL.

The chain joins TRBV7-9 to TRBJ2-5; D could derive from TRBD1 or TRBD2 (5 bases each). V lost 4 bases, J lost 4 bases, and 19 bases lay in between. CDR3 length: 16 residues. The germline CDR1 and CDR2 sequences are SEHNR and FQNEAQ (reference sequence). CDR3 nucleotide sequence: TGTGCCAGCAGCTCAGCCCGGGACCTAAACCGAGAGACCCAGTACTTC. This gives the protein CASSSARDLNRETQYF.